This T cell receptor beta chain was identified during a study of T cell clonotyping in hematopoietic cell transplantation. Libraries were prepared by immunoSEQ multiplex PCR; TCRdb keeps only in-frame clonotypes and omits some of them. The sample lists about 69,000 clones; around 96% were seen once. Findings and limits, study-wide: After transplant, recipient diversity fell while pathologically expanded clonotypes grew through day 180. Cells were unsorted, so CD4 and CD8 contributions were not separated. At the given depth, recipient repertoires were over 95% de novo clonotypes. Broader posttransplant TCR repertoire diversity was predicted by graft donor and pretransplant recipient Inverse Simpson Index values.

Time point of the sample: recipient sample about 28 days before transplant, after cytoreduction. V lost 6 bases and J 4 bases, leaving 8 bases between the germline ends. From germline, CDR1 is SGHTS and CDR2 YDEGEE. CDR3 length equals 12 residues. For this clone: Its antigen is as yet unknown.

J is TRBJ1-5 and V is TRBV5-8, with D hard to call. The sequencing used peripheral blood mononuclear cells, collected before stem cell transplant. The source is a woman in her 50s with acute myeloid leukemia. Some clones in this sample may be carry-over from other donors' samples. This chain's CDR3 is CASTLRNQPQHF. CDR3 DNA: TGTGCCAGCACCCTTCGTAATCAGCCCCAGCATTTT.